Listed below are T cell receptor beta chains from one sample, sequenced in a study of tumor and adjacent non-tumor tissue in lung cancer. In TCRdb, the multiplex PCR reads were re-called with MiXCR into one record per CDR3 protein. Of some 51,000 distinct CDR3 sequences in the sample, 64% were seen once. Material: distant non-tumor lung tissue. Receptors were obtained from a woman in her 70s with non-small cell lung cancer. Each CDR3 is given with its conserved first and last residue. D genes are given only for firm matches. Some rows have no size entry. The others give once, few or many, or a class for an expanded clone.

v_gene,d_gene,abundance,j_gene,CDR3nt,CDR3aa
TRBV29-1,.,.,TRBJ1-5,TGCAGCGTGGTGATACGCGGGGGAGTTAACAATCAGCCCCAGCATTTT,CSVVIRGGVNNQPQHF
TRBV12-3/TRBV12-4,.,.,TRBJ2-2,TGTACCAGCAGTGATAAAACTTACCCCACCGGGGAGCTGTTTTTT,CTSSDKTYPTGELFF
TRBV29-1,TRBD2,.,TRBJ2-1,TGCACCTTCATGGGACTAGCGGGAACAGGAGATAATGAGCAGTTCTTC,CTFMGLAGTGDNEQFF
TRBV11-3,TRBD1,few,TRBJ1-1,TGTGCCAGCACCCGGGACAGGGGTAGTAGCACTGAAGCTTTCTTT,CASTRDRGSSTEAFF
TRBV29-1,.,.,TRBJ2-3,TGTAGCGTTGAGGGGGGGTACACAGATACGCACTATTTT,CSVEGGYTDTHYF
TRBV29-1,TRBD1,.,TRBJ2-3,TGCAGCGTCAATTATGGGACAGGCAACACAGATACGCAGTATTTT,CSVNYGTGNTDTQYF
TRBV5-1,.,.,TRBJ1-3,TGCGCCAGCAGCTTGGCCACGATGAGGGCCAGGGAGGACACCATATATTTT,CASSLATMRAREDTIYF
TRBV12-3/TRBV12-4,.,.,TRBJ2-1,TGTGACAGCAGTCCGCTTTCGGATGAGCAGTTCTTC,CDSSPLSDEQFF
TRBV19,.,.,TRBJ2-2,TGTGCCAGTACCGGGACCCATGGGAACACCGGGAAGCTGTTTTTT,CASTGTHGNTGKLFF
TRBV7-9,.,.,TRBJ2-1,TGTGCCATCACCCCTATGGAGTCCTACAATGAGCAGTTCTTC,CAITPMESYNEQFF
TRBV30,TRBD1,.,TRBJ1-1,TGTGCCTGGAGTAACAGGGGGTCGACTGAAGCTTTATTT,CAWSNRGSTEALF
TRBV29-1,.,.,TRBJ2-5,TGCAGCGTTGGTCGGGCTCCAGGAGGGGAGACCCAATACTTC,CSVGRAPGGETQYF
TRBV29-1,TRBD2,.,TRBJ2-5,TGCGGCACCGGACCTAGCGGGGCGTACCAAGAGACCCAGTACTTC,CGTGPSGAYQETQYF
TRBV4-2,.,.,TRBJ2-1,TGTTCCAGCAACCAAGAAAGTGCCTACAGCGGGCCGACCTACAATGAGCAGTTCTTC,CSSNQESAYSGPTYNEQFF
TRBV5-4,TRBD2,many,TRBJ2-3,TGTGCCAGCAGCTTAGCGGGACTAGGCACAGATACGCAGTATTTT,CASSLAGLGTDTQYF
TRBV12-3/TRBV12-4,.,.,TRBJ1-4,TGTGCAAGCAATTTTCGGGGCGGTGAAAAACTGTTTTTT,CASNFRGGEKLFF
TRBV29-1,.,many,TRBJ2-5,TGCAGCGTTGGGCCGTCCCAAGAGACCCAGTACTTC,CSVGPSQETQYF
TRBV11-3,TRBD2,.,TRBJ2-1,TGTGCCAACAGCTTAGACACTCGGACTAGCGACGAGCAGTTCTTC,CANSLDTRTSDEQFF
TRBV4-2,.,few,TRBJ1-2,TGCGCCAGCAGCCAAGCATCGGGGAATTGTGGCTACACCTTC,CASSQASGNCGYTF
TRBV6-1,.,many,TRBJ2-2,TGTGCCAGCAGTGAGTCCATAGGGAGCTGGGAGCTGTTTTTT,CASSESIGSWELFF
TRBV5-4,.,.,TRBJ2-3,TGTGCCAGCATCTTGGAGCGTCCCCAAGGGCCCACAGACACGCAGTATTTT,CASILERPQGPTDTQYF
TRBV7-8,.,.,TRBJ1-1,TGTGCCAGCAGCTTTAGTTTTTTGGGACTGACTAACGCTGAAGCTTTCTTT,CASSFSFLGLTNAEAFF
TRBV4-2,TRBD2,medium-sized,TRBJ2-1,TGTGCCAGCAGCCAGATGACTAGCGGGAGTGATGAGCAGTTCTTC,CASSQMTSGSDEQFF
TRBV18,TRBD1,once,TRBJ1-2,TGTGCCAGCTCACCAGAGACAGGGGAGCGCTATGGCTACACCTTC,CASSPETGERYGYTF
TRBV6-1,.,many,TRBJ2-1,TGTGCCAGCAGTGAACCCAATGAGCAGTTCTTC,CASSEPNEQFF
TRBV12-3/TRBV12-4,.,few,TRBJ2-3,TGTGCCAGCAGTTCGCGGGGAGGTACTCAGTATTTT,CASSSRGGTQYF
TRBV20-1,.,.,TRBJ2-3,TGCAGTGCAAGGTTCACGGGAGATACGCAGTATTTT,CSARFTGDTQYF
TRBV4-2,.,.,TRBJ2-7,TGTGCCAGCAGCCGATGCTCCGAAGGCGAGCAGTACTTC,CASSRCSEGEQYF
TRBV20-1,TRBD2,.,TRBJ2-1,TGCAGTGCTGCACCCCCGGGACTAGAGGTGAATGAGCAGTTCTTC,CSAAPPGLEVNEQFF
TRBV6-5,TRBD2,.,TRBJ2-2,TGTGCCAGCAGTTACTCGACTAGCTGGAGACCCGGGGAACTGTTTTTT,CASSYSTSWRPGELFF
TRBV6-2/TRBV6-3,TRBD2,once,TRBJ2-7,TGTGCCAGCAGTTACAGTACTAGCGGGTTGAGCTCCTACGAGCACTACTTC,CASSYSTSGLSSYEHYF
TRBV11-3,.,.,TRBJ2-2,TGCGCCAGCAGCCCCCATCAATCGACATCGAACACCAGGGAACTGTTTTTT,CASSPHQSTSNTRELFF
TRBV7-9,TRBD2,few,TRBJ2-7,TGTGCCAGCAGCTTAGAGGTTTTAGCGGGAGGGCACGAGCAGTACTTC,CASSLEVLAGGHEQYF
TRBV28,.,.,TRBJ2-1,TGTGCCAGCAGTCCCTCATCTTATGGCAACAATGAGCACTTCTTC,CASSPSSYGNNEHFF
TRBV20-1,TRBD1,few,TRBJ2-5,TGCAGTGCTAGGGGACGGGACAGGGGGTCAGAGACCCAGTACTTC,CSARGRDRGSETQYF
TRBV2,TRBD2,.,TRBJ2-2,TGTGCCAGAGAGAGCGGGAACAAAGCTTTAAAGAACACCGGGGAGCTGTTTTTT,CARESGNKALKNTGELFF
TRBV11-2,TRBD2,.,TRBJ2-2,TGTGCCAGCAGCTCTAGCGGGACTACCGGTGAGCTGTTTTTT,CASSSSGTTGELFF
TRBV12-3/TRBV12-4,.,.,TRBJ2-7,TGTGCCAACAGTTTGGGAAACGAGCAGTACTTC,CANSLGNEQYF
TRBV6-6,TRBD2,.,TRBJ2-1,TGTGCCAGCAGTTTGGCTAGCGGGAGGGAATCATACAATGAGCAGTTCTTC,CASSLASGRESYNEQFF
TRBV6-1,.,.,TRBJ2-1,TGTGCCAACAGGCCGGGACTTGAATACAATGAGCAGTTCTTC,CANRPGLEYNEQFF
TRBV19,.,few,TRBJ1-2,TGTGCCAGTAGTACAACGAACTATGGCTACACCTTC,CASSTTNYGYTF
TRBV2,.,few,TRBJ2-5,TGTGCCAGCAAAAGGGACTCCCAAGAGACCCAGTACTTC,CASKRDSQETQYF
TRBV12-3/TRBV12-4,TRBD2,.,TRBJ2-1,TGTGCCAGCAGTTTATTGTCGGGTACTAGCGGGAGCCCGGGAAATGAGCAGTTCTTC,CASSLLSGTSGSPGNEQFF
TRBV6-1,TRBD2,.,TRBJ2-3,TGTGCCAACGGCGCAACCAGACTAGCGGGAGTTAATGCAGATACGCGGTATTTT,CANGATRLAGVNADTRYF
TRBV20-1,.,few,TRBJ2-7,TGCAGTGCCATCCCCTCTGGAGGGTATCAGGGCGTAGGTGAGCAGTACTTC,CSAIPSGGYQGVGEQYF